This T cell receptor beta chain was captured by sequencing in a study of cytomegalovirus exposure and HLA in healthy donors. Researchers ran the PCR with 60 Vbeta and 13 Jbeta primers. The repertoire was sequenced with immunoSEQ multiplex PCR; TCRdb's copy has only in-frame clones and lacks some. Of tens of thousands of clones listed, 80% are singletons. General study points: When a later analysis was performed, an Asian-associated ancestry cluster reportedly had fewer N-insertions than the 666-donor mean. It emerged from a later analysis that several of the most significant clusters appeared to be linked to common viral pathogens.

CDR3 size: 13 residues. Germline CDR1 and CDR2: MNHNS and SASEGT. V lost 4 bases, J lost 4 bases, and 3 bases stayed unmatched. As concerns this clone: The antigen is undetermined.

This TCR derives from a male donor in good health and CMV-seronegative. The V gene is TRBV6-1, the J gene TRBJ1-2; TRBD1 aligns across 7 bases. The sequencing input was PBMCs. The CDR3 DNA reads as TGTGCCAGCAGTGGGGACAGCGGCTATGGCTACACCTTC. Amino acid sequence: CASSGDSGYGYTF.